This T cell receptor (beta chain) was sequenced in a study of T cell repertoires in cytomegalovirus infection (dated by TCRdb to about 2019). Looking at the study overall: Peptide stimulations targeted recently identified HLA-C-restricted CMV epitopes, whose presentation resists viral immunomodulation, together with well-studied HLA-B-restricted epitopes. Donor HLA type was relevant to the analysis, as public TCR beta signatures indicated carriage of CMV infection together with the matching HLA type.

The sample's treatment or condition label, decoded: in vitro stimulation with specific CMV peptide epitopes to enrich CMV-specific T cells. Sequenced using an Illumina HiSeq 1500. Clones were called with MiXCR by TCRdb after fastp trimmed the public reads at Q25, and only in-frame beta chains were retained. Rows with one shared CDR3 protein collapse into an entry with the most common genes and DNA. The sample table contains approximately 110,000 distinct CDR3 sequences; only one count was recorded for around 32% of them. The top ten constitute roughly three fifths of the sample. This clonotype has at least ten counts. Its cognate antigen has yet to be identified. Per-nucleotide qualities are absent, and no much larger clonotype sits a single base away. What the work shows at the level of the full study, not this receptor alone: In the ex vivo response, HLA-C-restricted CMV-specific TCR beta clonotypes were dominant, and in two of eight donors the single most frequent clonotype came from this HLA-C-restricted group. Carriers of CMV infection plus the relevant HLA type were discriminated by the cumulative frequency of public TCR beta family members in the study cohort and in an independent approximately 400-donor cohort.

Including cysteine and phenylalanine, the CDR3 has 15 amino acids. Here the CDR3 DNA is all that survives: 45 bases in frame from base 1. Between the V and J ends, shortened by 4 bases and 4 bases respectively, the junction contains 13 bases. From the germline V gene (reference sequence), CDR1 is SEHNR and CDR2 is FQNEAQ. The TCR was taken from a human donor in good health (CMV status not recorded). Some clones in this sample may be carry-over from other donors' samples. The V gene is TRBV7-9 and the J gene is TRBJ1-4, with a weak D call of TRBD1 (5 bases match). The material sequenced was CD8+ T cells from cultured PBMCs, taken from culture after CMV antigen stimulation. The CDR3 reads as follows: CASSSAAGLNEKLFF. Here is the DNA: TGTGCCAGCAGCTCAGCTGCGGGGCTTAATGAAAAACTGTTTTTT. Supplemented by the reference TRBV7-9 and TRBJ1-4 proteins around the CDR3, the complete variable domain is DTGVSQNPRHKITKRGQNVTFRCDPISEHNRLYWYRQTLGQGPEFLTYFQNEAQLEKSRLLSDRFSAERPKGSFSTLEIQRTEQGDSAMYLCASSSAAGLNEKLFFGSGTQLSVL.